This T cell receptor beta chain was sequenced in a study of shared clonotypes between healthy human individuals. Study conclusions and caveats: Deeper or shallower sequencing was expected to change how clonotypes are shared among donors.

For every subset, genomic DNA was evenly distributed across several immunoSEQ plates. Generated by immunoSEQ multiplex PCR, the TCRdb table keeps only in-frame clones and is missing some. The repertoire holds a few million clones, with around 94% as singletons. This clone was observed once. The antigen remains undetermined. The CDR3 totals 13 residues. Per germline, CDR1 MDHEN and CDR2 SYDVKM. V lost 3 bases, J lost 9 bases, and 15 bases lay in between. The sample consisted of naive CD4+ T cells sorted from blood. As to subset: CD45RA+ positively selected. V gene TRBV28 combines with J gene TRBJ2-7; D is undetermined. The TCR originated in a man younger than 35 in good health. The CDR3 bases are TGTGCCAGCAGTTTGGACGCCCTGTCGGGGCAGTACTTC. Translating gives CASSLDALSGQYF. Using reference TRBV28 and TRBJ2-7 for the parts outside the CDR3, the full variable domain is DVKVTQSSRYLVKRTGEKVFLECVQDMDHENMFWYRQDPGLGLRLIYFSYDVKMKEKGDIPEGYSVSREKKERFSLILESASTNQTSMYLCASSLDALSGQYFGPGTRLTVT.